This record concerns one TCR beta chain sequence. This entry is derived from a study of blood T cell repertoires in COVID-19. The method was immunoSEQ multiplex PCR; TCRdb's version includes in-frame clones alone and lacks a portion of them. The sample consists of fewer than 200,000 clones, approximately 85% of them appearing once. With 6 bases clipped from V and 3 bases from J, the junction kept 8 bases outside the gene matches. The CDR3 runs 14 residues. Germline CDR1 MNHEY, CDR2 SVGEGT. This TCR was sampled from a man aged 35 to 55 who had recovered from COVID-19. Sequencing was done on a sample of peripheral blood. V usage is TRBV6-2 or TRBV6-3 and J usage is TRBJ2-7; 7 nucleotides align to TRBD1. The CDR3 DNA is TGTGCCAGCAGCACCGACAGGGAAGGCTACGAGCAGTACTTC. It yields the protein CASSTDREGYEQYF.